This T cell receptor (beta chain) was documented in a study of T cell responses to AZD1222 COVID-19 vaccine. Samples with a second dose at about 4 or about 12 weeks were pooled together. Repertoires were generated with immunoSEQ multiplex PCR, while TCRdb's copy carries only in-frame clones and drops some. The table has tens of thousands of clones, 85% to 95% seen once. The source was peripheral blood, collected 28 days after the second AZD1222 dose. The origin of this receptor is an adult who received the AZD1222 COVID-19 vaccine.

Here the CDR3 reads CASSEETWTEAFF. For the CDR3, the DNA is TGTGCCAGCAGTGAAGAGACGTGGACTGAAGCTTTCTTT. J is TRBJ1-1 and V is TRBV2, with D hard to call. Between the trimmed V and J ends, which lost 1 base and 5 bases, there was a span of 8 bases. The germline CDR1 and CDR2 sequences are SNHLY and FYNNEI. CDR3 length: 13 residues.